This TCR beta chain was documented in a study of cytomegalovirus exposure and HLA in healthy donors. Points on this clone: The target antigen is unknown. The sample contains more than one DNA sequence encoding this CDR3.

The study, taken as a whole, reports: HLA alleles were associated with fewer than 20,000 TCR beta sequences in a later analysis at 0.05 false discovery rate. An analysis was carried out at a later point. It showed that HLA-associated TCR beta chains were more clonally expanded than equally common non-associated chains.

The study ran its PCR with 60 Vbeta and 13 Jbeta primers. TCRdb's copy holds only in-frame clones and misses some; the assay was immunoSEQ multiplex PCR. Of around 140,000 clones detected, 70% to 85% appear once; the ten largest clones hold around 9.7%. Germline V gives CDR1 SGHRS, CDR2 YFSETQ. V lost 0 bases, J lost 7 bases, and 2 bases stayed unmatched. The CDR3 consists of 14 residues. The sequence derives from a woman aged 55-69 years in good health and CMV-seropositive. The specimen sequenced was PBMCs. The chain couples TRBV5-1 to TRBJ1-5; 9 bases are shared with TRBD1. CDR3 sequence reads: CASSLEGQGQPQHF. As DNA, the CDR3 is TGCGCCAGCAGCTTGGAGGGACAGGGCCAGCCCCAGCATTTT.